These T cell receptor beta chains were read from a single sample in a study of blood T cell repertoires in COVID-19. Clones were sequenced by immunoSEQ multiplex PCR, and TCRdb holds only the in-frame ones, with some missing. The data show 80,000 to 100,000 clones, around 82% seen once. Sequenced input: peripheral blood. These receptor sequences come from a man in his 70s with active or convalescent COVID-19. The CDR3 runs from the conserved cysteine through the conserved F or W. D genes are given only for firm matches. Clone size is not always given. Where it is, it says once, few, many or a class for expanded clones.

TRBV6-5	11	.	TRBJ2-7	.	TGTGCCAGCAGTCGGGGATACGAGCAGTACTTC	CASSRGYEQYF
TRBV6-6	14	.	TRBJ2-7	.	TGTGCCAGCAGGTACAGGGGGGGGTTTGACGAGCAGTACTTC	CASRYRGGFDEQYF
TRBV3-1/TRBV3-2	14	TRBD1	TRBJ1-6	.	TGTGCCAGCAGCCCGGGACAGGAAAATTCACCCCTCCACTTT	CASSPGQENSPLHF
TRBV14	11	.	TRBJ2-1	.	TGTGCCAGCAGCCCTTACAATGAGCAGTTCTTC	CASSPYNEQFF
TRBV5-4	17	.	TRBJ1-2	.	TGTGCCAGCAGCCCGGAACAGCCGTTCTTAGCTAACTATGGCTACACCTTC	CASSPEQPFLANYGYTF
TRBV5-1	14	TRBD1	TRBJ2-7	.	TGCGCCACCTCCGGGACAGGGGGTTCCTACGAGCAGTACTTC	CATSGTGGSYEQYF
TRBV7-3	16	TRBD2	TRBJ2-3	.	TGTGCCAGCAGCTTAATAGCGGGGGGTGCCAGCGGTACGCAGTATTTT	CASSLIAGGASGTQYF
TRBV3-1/TRBV3-2	17	.	TRBJ2-7	.	TGTGCCAGCAGCCAAGATCTCGGAGGGGTAGGTAACTACGAGCAGTACTTC	CASSQDLGGVGNYEQYF
TRBV3-1/TRBV3-2	15	TRBD1	TRBJ1-1	.	TGTGCCAGCAGCCACCGAAGACAGGGGGCCACTGAAGCTTTCTTT	CASSHRRQGATEAFF
TRBV10-2	14	TRBD2	TRBJ2-2	.	TGCGCCAGCTGCGCGGGGGGACCCACCGGGGAGCTGTTTTTT	CASCAGGPTGELFF
TRBV3-1/TRBV3-2	14	.	TRBJ1-2	.	TGTGCCAGCAGCCAAGGGTCAGTGGGGGGAGGCCACACCTTC	CASSQGSVGGGHTF
TRBV7-9	14	TRBD1	TRBJ1-2	.	TGTGCCAGCAGCCCAGACAGGGGAAGCTATGGCTACACCTTC	CASSPDRGSYGYTF
TRBV28	15	TRBD1	TRBJ1-2	many	TGTGCCAGCAGATCATCTCAGGGGGCTTCGGGCGGCTACACCTTC	CASRSSQGASGGYTF
TRBV5-8	13	.	TRBJ2-7	.	TGTGCCAGCAGCGAGGGATGGAAAAACGAGCAGTACTTC	CASSEGWKNEQYF
TRBV4-1	14	TRBD1	TRBJ2-1	.	TGCGCCAGCAGCCTAGGACAGGGAAGGTCTGAGCAGTTCTTC	CASSLGQGRSEQFF
TRBV7-3	16	TRBD1	TRBJ2-1	few	TGTGCCAGCAGCGCGACCGGGACAGGGTTTAGGAATGAGCAGTTCTTC	CASSATGTGFRNEQFF
TRBV18	13	TRBD1	TRBJ1-2	.	TGTGCCAGCTCAGACAGGGGCTCATATGGCTACACCTTC	CASSDRGSYGYTF
TRBV5-6	13	.	TRBJ2-5	.	TGTGCCAGCAGCGGCGGACAGTGGGAGACCCAGTACTTC	CASSGGQWETQYF
TRBV5-4	14	TRBD1	TRBJ1-2	.	TGTGCCAGCAGCTTGGCAGGGGGCGGGTATGGCTACACCTTC	CASSLAGGGYGYTF
TRBV5-6	13	TRBD1	TRBJ2-4	.	TGTGCCAGCAGCCCCGGGACAGAAAACATTCAGTACTTC	CASSPGTENIQYF
TRBV24-1	16	TRBD2	TRBJ2-3	few	TGTGCCACCAGTGATTCCACTAGCGGGCGCACAGATACGCAGTATTTT	CATSDSTSGRTDTQYF
TRBV5-5	15	.	TRBJ2-3	.	TGTGCCAGCAGCCCCATGCAGGGTAGCACAGATACGCAGTATTTT	CASSPMQGSTDTQYF
TRBV3-1/TRBV3-2	15	.	TRBJ1-5	.	TGTGCCAGCAGCCAATTTCCGGGACTCAATCAGCCCCAGCATTTT	CASSQFPGLNQPQHF
TRBV7-2	16	TRBD2	TRBJ2-5	.	TGTGCCAGCAGCTCGAACGTAGCGGGGGGGCGTGAGACCCAGTACTTC	CASSSNVAGGRETQYF
TRBV2	15	TRBD1	TRBJ1-2	once	TGTGCCAGCAGGACAGCCCGGGACAGTGCCTATGGCTACACCTTC	CASRTARDSAYGYTF
TRBV3-1/TRBV3-2	12	.	TRBJ1-2	.	TGTGCCAGCAGCCGGGGGGGACATGGCTACACCTTC	CASSRGGHGYTF
TRBV5-5	15	.	TRBJ2-6	.	TGTGCCAGCAGCTTCGGACTGAATGGGGCCAACGTCCTGACTTTC	CASSFGLNGANVLTF
TRBV4-1	14	.	TRBJ2-5	few	TGCGCCAGCAGCCAAGATAGAATTCGAGAGACCCAGTACTTC	CASSQDRIRETQYF
TRBV5-5	14	.	TRBJ2-7	.	TGTGCCAGCAGCTCGCAGGGTACCCCCTACGAGCAGTACTTC	CASSSQGTPYEQYF
TRBV3-1/TRBV3-2	14	.	TRBJ1-1	.	TGTGCCAGCAGCCCTCAGGTTTTGAACACTGAAGCTTTCTTT	CASSPQVLNTEAFF
TRBV5-5	16	TRBD1	TRBJ2-4	.	TGTGCCAGCAGCTTGGTCGGCGGACAGGGGAGAAACATTCAGTACTTC	CASSLVGGQGRNIQYF
TRBV5-1	14	TRBD1	TRBJ1-1	.	TGCGCCAGCAGGACCGGGACAGAGAACACTGAAGCTTTCTTT	CASRTGTENTEAFF
TRBV6-4	13	.	TRBJ2-1	.	TGTGCCAGCGCCCAAGGGGGGGCCAGTGAGCAGTTCTTC	CASAQGGASEQFF
TRBV12-3/TRBV12-4	13	.	TRBJ1-1	.	TGTGCCAGCAGTTTACTGAGGGACACTGAAGCTTTCTTT	CASSLLRDTEAFF
TRBV7-2	14	.	TRBJ1-2	.	TGTGCCAGCAGCCCGCGGGGGTTGGCGGTCGGCTACACCTTC	CASSPRGLAVGYTF
TRBV12-3/TRBV12-4	13	.	TRBJ2-7	.	TGTGCCAGCACCTACTGGGGAGCCTACGAGCAGTACTTC	CASTYWGAYEQYF
TRBV9	13	.	TRBJ2-3	.	TGTGCCAGCAGCGTAGCCCTATCAGGTACGCAGTATTTT	CASSVALSGTQYF
TRBV2	15	TRBD1	TRBJ1-1	.	TGTGCCAGCAGTGGACGGGCAGGGGGGCTCACTGAAGCTTTCTTT	CASSGRAGGLTEAFF
TRBV7-3	15	TRBD1	TRBJ1-6	.	TGTGCCAGCAGCTCCGCCGGGACAGGGAATTCACCCCTCCACTTT	CASSSAGTGNSPLHF
TRBV3-1/TRBV3-2	15	TRBD2	TRBJ2-5	.	TGTGCCAGCAGCTATAGCGGGGGGGCCGTGGAGACCCAGTACTTC	CASSYSGGAVETQYF
TRBV7-9	11	.	TRBJ2-7	.	TGTGCCAGCAGCCCCATCGGCGAGCAGTACTTC	CASSPIGEQYF
TRBV4-1	13	.	TRBJ1-1	.	TGCGCCAGCAGCCTACAGGCTAACACTGAAGCTTTCTTT	CASSLQANTEAFF
TRBV30	13	.	TRBJ1-5	.	TGTGCCTGGAGTCCACGGGGGGTTCGGACCCAGCATTTT	CAWSPRGVRTQHF
TRBV7-2	18	.	TRBJ2-5	.	TGTGCCAGCAGCTTAGCCCCCGATTGGGGGGTTATCCAAGAGACCCAGTACTTC	CASSLAPDWGVIQETQYF
TRBV4-1	13	.	TRBJ2-7	.	TGCGCCAGCAGCCTCACTACTATTAACGAGCAGTACTTC	CASSLTTINEQYF
TRBV21-1	16	.	TRBJ1-4	.	TGTGCCAGCAGCAAAGCGCGGGGCCTCGAGACTGAAAAACTGTTTTTT	CASSKARGLETEKLFF
TRBV3-1/TRBV3-2	16	TRBD2	TRBJ2-7	.	TGTGCCAGCAGCCAAGGGTCACTAGCGGGCTCCTACGAGCAGTACTTC	CASSQGSLAGSYEQYF